The table lists the clone carrying this T cell receptor (beta chain) with a few counts. These data belong to a study of T cell repertoires in cytomegalovirus infection. One entry per CDR3 protein results from TCRdb running MiXCR on the reads. Of a few hundred thousand distinct CDR3 sequences in the sample, 12% to 15% were seen once. The V gene lost 5 bases and the J gene lost 0 bases, with 10 bases spanning the gap. The CDR3 spans 14 residues. The V gene is TRBV12-3 or TRBV12-4, the J gene TRBJ1-2; a weak D match, TRBD1 (6 bases). The TCR comes from a human donor in good health (CMV status not recorded). Some clones in this sample may be carry-over from other donors' samples. The specimen was PBMCs. DNA for the CDR3: TGTGCCAGCAGTCAACAGGGTTCTAACTATGGCTACACCTTC. Its translation is CASSQQGSNYGYTF.